The entry below gives a single T cell receptor beta chain sequence along with its context. The antigen remains unidentified. In alopecia areata patients, both lesional scalp punch biopsies and peripheral blood were collected. This sample is drawn from a study of CD8+ T cells in alopecia areata. Study information: At a dose of 5 to 10 mg twice daily, oral tofacitinib was given to treated patients. Study-wide results and caveats: With patients, TCR sharing proved less clear than in mice, a difference possibly related to HLA.

The V end lost 7 bases, the J end lost 7 bases, and 15 bases lay between the germline ends. The CDR3 is made up of 12 amino acids. Germline V gives CDR1 SGDLS, CDR2 YYNGEE. TCR sequencing used cDNA made by reverse transcription of extracted RNA. Some clones are missing from TCRdb's copy, which holds only in-frame ones; the method was immunoSEQ multiplex PCR. The sample has 140,000 to 150,000 clones, more than 75% seen once; the top ten hold more than 13%. Sequencing used CD8+ T cells sorted from blood, obtained at week 0. This clonotype originated in a human donor with alopecia areata. The chain carries TRBV9 and TRBJ2-7; maybe TRBD2 (6 bases). This CDR3 is CASGGGLAEQYF. CDR3 nucleotide sequence: TGTGCCAGCGGTGGAGGGTTAGCGGAGCAGTACTTC. Full variable domain (missing parts from reference TRBV9 and TRBJ2-7): DSGVTQTPKHLITATGQRVTLRCSPRSGDLSVYWYQQSLDQGLQFLIQYYNGEERAKGNILERFSAQQFPDLHSELNLSSLELGDSALYFCASGGGLAEQYFGPGTRLTVT.